This TCR beta chain originates from a study of control samples from healthy donors and cancer patients. V dropped 3 bases and J dropped 9; count of bases not matched to a gene: 8. CDR1 is SGHTA and CDR2 is FQGNSA in the germline V gene. The CDR3 sequence is 15 residues long. TCRdb's table, derived via immunoSEQ multiplex PCR, lists solely in-frame clones and lacks some. The table includes approximately 59,000 clones, approximately 89% detected once. Sequences were obtained from PBMCs. The chain has TRBV7-2 and TRBJ2-1; 10 nucleotides agree with TRBD2. The receptor comes from a woman aged 55-75 years with lung cancer. CDR3 sequence (DNA): TGTGCCAGCAGCTTGTCTAGCGGGAGCGACGTTGAGCAGTTCTTC. Its protein product is CASSLSSGSDVEQFF. Complete variable domain (other parts from reference TRBV7-2 and TRBJ2-1): GAGVSQSPSNKVTEKGKDVELRCDPISGHTALYWYRQSLGQGLEFLIYFQGNSAPDKSGLPSDRFSAERTGGSVSTLTIQRTQQEDSAVYLCASSLSSGSDVEQFFGPGTRLTVL.